The 24 T cell receptor beta chains listed next were all sequenced from one sample in a study of shared clonotypes between healthy human individuals. Sequencing used immunoSEQ multiplex PCR; TCRdb keeps in-frame clones, though not all of them. The sample yields under 2.5 million clones, 80% to 95% seen once. Sequenced material: naive CD4+ T cells from PBMCs. Sample subset: CD45RA+ positively selected. These TCRs come from a young man in good health. Some clones in this sample may be carry-over from other donors' samples.

The DNA for the CDR3 is TGCGCCAGCAAAAAACTAGCGGGTGGCTCCTACGAGCAGTACTTC. Its translation is CASKKLAGGSYEQYF. The chain uses TRBV10-1 and TRBJ2-7, with 9 bases identical to TRBD2. The CDR3 contains 15 residues. The germline gives CDR1 WNHNN, CDR2 SYGVQD (reference sequence). Unmatched junction bases numbered 7, after V lost 7 bases and J lost 0 bases.

The count of this clone is one. V and J are TRBV5-6 and TRBJ1-2; D is perhaps TRBD1 (5 bases). Germline CDR1 is SGHDT and CDR2 is YYEEEE. The germline V and J ends were trimmed by 4 bases and 4 bases, with 14 bases remaining between them. The CDR3 sequence is 14 residues long. The CDR3 is CASSPLGGSYGYTF. CDR3 DNA sequence: TGTGCCAGCAGCCCTCTGGGGGGTTCCTATGGCTACACCTTC. The variable domain in full, with the rest retrieved from reference TRBV5-6 and TRBJ1-2, is DAGVTQSPTHLIKTRGQQVTLRCSPKSGHDTVSWYQQALGQGPQFIFQYYEEEERQRGNFPDRFSGHQFPNYSSELNVNALLLGDSALYLCASSPLGGSYGYTFGSGTRLTVV.

The chain joins TRBV19 to TRBJ2-7, with D maybe TRBD2 (7 bases). Trimming removed 4 bases at V and 2 bases at J, with 18 bases between. The V gene's germline CDR1 is LNHDA and CDR2 SQIVND (reference sequence). The CDR3 runs 16 residues. CDR3 region: CASSTQGRGSTYEQYF. In nucleotides, the CDR3 is TGTGCCAGTAGTACACAGGGTCGCGGGAGTACCTACGAGCAGTACTTC.

J is TRBJ1-3 and V is TRBV6-1; D uncertain. The length of the CDR3 is 13 residues. Germline loops: CDR1 MNHNS, CDR2 SASEGT. CDR3 in amino acids: CLKRRPSGNTIYF. The CDR3 DNA is TGTTTAAAGAGACGGCCGTCTGGAAACACCATATATTTT.

To note about this clone: The sample contains more than one DNA sequence encoding this CDR3. This chain uses TRBV7-3 with TRBJ1-1; no definite D call. This CDR3 comprises 13 residues. The germline V and J ends were trimmed by 4 bases and 1 base, with 7 bases remaining between them. Per germline, CDR1 SGHTA and CDR2 FQGTGA. CDR3 DNA: TGTGCCAGCAGCTATCAGAAGAACACTGAAGCTTTCTTT. Protein product: CASSYQKNTEAFF.

The CDR3 region is CASSLSRMNTEAFF. The CDR3 DNA sequence: TGTGCCAGCAGCTTGTCCAGGATGAACACTGAAGCTTTCTTT. The chain carries TRBV5-6 and TRBJ1-1; D is uncertain. This CDR3 comprises 14 residues. Per germline, CDR1 SGHDT and CDR2 YYEEEE. V lost 1 base and J lost 0, with 7 bases in between.

Points on this clone: Other DNA sequences in the same sample also yield this CDR3. The chain uses TRBV5-6 and TRBJ2-7; a weak D match, TRBD1 (6 bases). The germline V gene encodes CDR1 SGHDT and CDR2 YYEEEE. V lost 4 bases and J lost 4, with 12 bases in between. The CDR3 covers 13 residues. The CDR3 sequence is CASSLDRSYEQYF. In nucleotides, the CDR3 is TGTGCCAGCAGCCTGGACAGATCTTACGAGCAGTACTTC.

The chain carries TRBV28 and TRBJ2-7, with TRBD1 matching over 10 bases. Germline CDR1 and CDR2: MDHEN and SYDVKM. The CDR3 is made up of 14 amino acids. Trimming at V came to 6 bases and at J to 3 bases, leaving 5 bases not matched to a gene. CDR3 DNA: TGTGCCAGCAGATACGGGACAGGGGTCTACGAGCAGTACTTC. This sequence encodes CASRYGTGVYEQYF.

The genes are TRBV9 and TRBJ1-6, with 8 bases that match TRBD1. This CDR3 region has 17 residues. Looked up from germline, CDR1 is SGDLS and CDR2 is YYNGEE. The ends lost 4 bases at V and 6 bases at J; junction bases unmatched: 12. The CDR3 sequence is CASSPRGGTGGNSPLHF. CDR3 nucleotide sequence: TGTGCCAGCAGCCCCCGTGGGGGTACAGGGGGTAATTCACCCCTCCACTTT.

The chain recombines TRBV5-1 with TRBJ1-4, with a possible D match to TRBD1 (6 bases). Germline-derived CDR1 and CDR2 are SGHRS and YFSETQ. The CDR3 length is 15 residues. V was pared by 0 bases and J by 7 bases, with 13 bases between. The CDR3 DNA follows: TGCGCCAGCAGCTTGGAAGGCAGGGGAACTGAAAAACTGTTTTTT. Translating gives CASSLEGRGTEKLFF.

There are a few counts of this clone. The chain links TRBV28 to TRBJ1-4; unclear D gene. Germline CDR1 is MDHEN and CDR2 is SYDVKM. Trimming removed 6 bases at V and 0 bases at J, with 11 bases between. CDR3 size: 15 residues. CDR3 nucleotides: TGTGCCAGCAGCGGCCGTGGAACAACTAATGAAAAACTGTTTTTT. Translation gives CASSGRGTTNEKLFF.

The V call is TRBV29-1, the J call TRBJ2-3; TRBD2 aligns across 9 bases. J lost 4 bases, V lost 3 bases, and 14 bases had no gene match. Per the germline V gene, CDR1 is SQVTM and CDR2 is ANQGSEA. The CDR3 sequence is 17 residues long. The CDR3 reads CSVEPNRGAGGADTQYF. For the CDR3, the DNA is TGCAGCGTTGAGCCTAACAGGGGAGCGGGAGGTGCAGATACGCAGTATTTT.

The rearrangement uses TRBV4-3 and TRBJ1-1, with D unresolved. Germline V CDR1 and CDR2: LGHNA, YSLEER. V dropped 1 base and J dropped 5 bases, with 14 bases sitting between them. The CDR3 extends over 15 amino acids. Here the CDR3 reads CASSQVAGVGTEAFF. The CDR3 DNA reads as TGCGCCAGCAGCCAAGTCGCCGGGGTGGGGACTGAAGCTTTCTTT.

This chain links TRBV28 with TRBJ2-5; D is unclear. Per the germline V gene, CDR1 is MDHEN and CDR2 is SYDVKM. This CDR3 comprises 16 residues. Trimming shortened V by 3 bases and J by 0 bases, and 14 bases separated the two germline ends. In DNA form, the CDR3 reads TGTGCCAGCAGTTTTGCCCAGGCCTCGTACCAAGAGACCCAGTACTTC. Residues: CASSFAQASYQETQYF.

V usage is TRBV10-3 and J usage is TRBJ2-1, with D perhaps matching TRBD1 or TRBD2 (5 bases each). The length of the CDR3 is 14 residues. Trimming cost V 10 bases and J 7 bases, with 20 bases left between them. Looked up from germline, CDR1 is ENHRY and CDR2 is SYGVKD. CDR3: CATTTGREGNEQFF. For the CDR3, the DNA is TGTGCCACAACCACAGGTCGAGAGGGTAATGAGCAGTTCTTC.

The chain combines TRBV5-4 with TRBJ1-5; possible D gene TRBD1, 6 bases. The CDR3 has 15 amino acids. V shed 0 bases and J shed 7 bases, with 14 bases lying between them. The germline V gene has CDR1 SGHNT and CDR2 YYREEE (reference sequence). The chain's CDR3 is CASSLGGRGAQPQHF. Here the CDR3 DNA reads TGTGCCAGCAGCTTGGGGGGGCGGGGTGCCCAGCCCCAGCATTTT.

The chain uses TRBV5-6 and TRBJ2-5, with 7 bases that match TRBD2. The V gene's germline CDR1 is SGHDT and CDR2 YYEEEE. The CDR3 extends over 16 amino acids. The trim removed 0 bases at V and 5 bases at J, leaving 10 bases unmatched. The CDR3 sequence is CASSLDRVAGGETQYF. CDR3 in DNA: TGTGCCAGCAGCTTGGATAGGGTAGCCGGGGGGGAGACCCAGTACTTC. Supplemented by reference TRBV5-6 and TRBJ2-5, the full variable domain reads DAGVTQSPTHLIKTRGQQVTLRCSPKSGHDTVSWYQQALGQGPQFIFQYYEEEERQRGNFPDRFSGHQFPNYSSELNVNALLLGDSALYLCASSLDRVAGGETQYFGPGTRLLVL.

The count of this clone is one. This chain uses TRBV6-1 with TRBJ2-1, with D maybe TRBD2 (5 bases). Trimming removed 4 bases from V and 5 bases from J, with 18 bases in between. Germline values: CDR1 MNHNS, CDR2 SASEGT. The CDR3 consists of 16 residues. CDR3: CASSGYRGTTHNEQFF. The CDR3 DNA is TGTGCCAGCAGTGGATATCGGGGTACCACCCACAATGAGCAGTTCTTC.

The CDR3 reads CASSPQQGALAEAFF. The CDR3 region has the DNA TGTGCCAGTAGTCCCCAACAGGGGGCGTTGGCTGAAGCTTTCTTT. The J gene is TRBJ1-1, the V gene TRBV19; 9 nucleotides match TRBD1. The CDR3 covers 15 residues. V shed 5 bases, J shed 6 bases, and the junction held 10 bases outside the gene matches. Germline V gene lookup returns CDR1 LNHDA and CDR2 SQIVND (reference sequence).

Turning to this clone: In the same sample, other DNA sequences code for this CDR3. V and J are TRBV5-4 and TRBJ2-2; D is undetermined. The CDR3 has 15 residues. The ends were cut back, 2 bases at V and 0 bases at J, with 8 bases in the middle. CDR1 is SGHNT and CDR2 is YYREEE in the germline V gene (reference sequence). The CDR3 DNA is TGTGCCAGCAGCTTACGGGCGACGAACACCGGGGAGCTGTTTTTT. Amino acid sequence: CASSLRATNTGELFF.

The rearrangement uses TRBV25-1 and TRBJ2-1, with 7 bases aligning to TRBD1. The CDR3 extends over 15 amino acids. V shed 3 bases, J shed 5 bases, and the junction held 7 bases outside the gene matches. Germline CDR1 reads MGHDK; CDR2 reads SYGVNS. As DNA, the CDR3 is TGTGCCAGCAGTGAGGTCGGGACAGCGGACAATGAGCAGTTCTTC. Its translation: CASSEVGTADNEQFF.

The chain couples TRBV7-2 to TRBJ1-3; D gene uncertain. The CDR3 covers 16 residues. Germline assignment: CDR1 SGHTA and CDR2 FQGNSA. Trimming took 1 base from V and 2 from J, leaving 12 bases between them. The CDR3 DNA reads as TGTGCCAGCAGCTTAGATGTAGGGTTTACTGGAAACACCATATATTTT. This translates into CASSLDVGFTGNTIYF.

This clone was detected once. This rearrangement joins TRBV5-1 to TRBJ2-1; TRBD2 agrees at 9 bases. Trimming took 7 bases from V and 0 from J; bases not matched to a gene: 8. In germline, CDR1 is SGHRS, CDR2 YFSETQ. This CDR3 comprises 16 residues. The CDR3 here is CASGILAGSSYNEQFF. DNA of the CDR3: TGCGCCAGCGGGATCCTAGCGGGGAGCTCCTACAATGAGCAGTTCTTC.

This chain uses TRBV28 with TRBJ1-1; 7 bases fit TRBD1. After removal of 8 bases from V and 0 bases from J, the junction contained 15 bases not matched to a gene. This CDR3 region has 17 residues. Germline CDR1 MDHEN, CDR2 SYDVKM. In DNA, the CDR3 is TGTGCCAGCCTCCCTGGCGGGACAGTCTTGATGAACACTGAAGCTTTCTTT. It yields the protein CASLPGGTVLMNTEAFF.